This TCR beta chain was sequenced during a study of PD-L1 blockade in urothelial cancer. Study-level information: Patients took up atezolizumab in the mid-2010s at 1,200 mg intravenously every 3 weeks. In the patient group, most of the roughly 30 were males with bladder-origin urothelial cancer. T cells numbered a median of around 140,000 in the blood samples.

The V and J ends lost 9 bases and 3 bases, in that order; junction bases with no gene match: 8. The CDR3 totals 13 residues. CDR1 and CDR2 from the germline V gene are ENHRY and SYGVKD. The method was immunoSEQ multiplex PCR; TCRdb's version includes in-frame clones alone and lacks a portion of them. The sample lists some 120,000 clones, around 88% occurring once. Time point noted: peripheral blood 6 weeks after treatment start. The TCR sequence derives from a man aged 55 to 70 with urothelial cancer. The sequencing here drew on PBMCs, taken around atezolizumab (anti-PD-L1) treatment. The chain uses TRBV10-3 and TRBJ2-7, with 7 bases fitting TRBD1. CDR3 residues: CAIYWTGYYEQYF. Here the CDR3 DNA reads TGTGCCATTTACTGGACAGGATACTACGAGCAGTACTTC.